What follows are 23 T cell receptor beta chains derived from one specimen sequenced in a study of OX40 agonist ivuxolimab in advanced cancers. TCRdb's table, derived via immunoSEQ multiplex PCR, lists solely in-frame clones and lacks some. The table lists about 77,000 clones, over 75% of them singletons. Sequences were derived from CD4+ or CD8+ T cells sorted from blood, sampled in a trial of the OX40 agonist ivuxolimab. These receptors were taken from an adult with an advanced solid tumor such as melanoma, head and neck, liver or kidney cancer.

In DNA form, the CDR3 reads TGTGCCAGCAGCCGAGACAGGGGCGGCGGCTACACCTTC. Translating gives CASSRDRGGGYTF. This rearrangement joins TRBV7-2 to TRBJ1-2; 8 nucleotides line up with TRBD1. Germline V gene sequence: CDR1 SGHTA, CDR2 FQGNSA. After removal of 5 bases from V and 8 bases from J, the junction contained 7 bases not matched to a gene. The length of the CDR3 is 13 residues.

V is TRBV7-3 and J is TRBJ1-2; TRBD1 matches at 7 bases. CDR3 length: 19 residues. The J segment lost 4 bases and the V segment lost 2 bases, leaving 19 bases of the junction unmatched. Germline V gene sequence: CDR1 SGHTA, CDR2 FQGTGA. The DNA for the CDR3 is TGTGCCAGCAGCTTATGTTGTTACGAACAGGGGAGGCTTAGCTATGGCTACACCTTC. Residues: CASSLCCYEQGRLSYGYTF.

The J gene is TRBJ1-1, the V gene TRBV19; a weak D match, TRBD1 (6 bases). Trimming pared 4 bases from V and 5 bases from J, leaving 17 bases between. Germline V gene data show CDR1 as LNHDA and CDR2 as SQIVND (reference sequence). The length of the CDR3 is 15 residues. The CDR3 is CASSTRTATFTEAFF. CDR3 nucleotides: TGTGCCAGTAGTACGAGGACAGCTACTTTTACTGAAGCTTTCTTT.

The chain joins TRBV6-5 to TRBJ2-5; TRBD2 might be the D (5 bases). The J call is doubtful: the DNA matches TRBJ2-7 better. The germline gives CDR1 MNHEY, CDR2 SVGAGI. The length of the CDR3 is 13 residues. The CDR3 sequence: CASTSFPSYEQYF. Here the CDR3 DNA reads TGTGCCAGCACTAGCTTCCCAAGTTACGAGCAGTACTTC.

The chain has TRBV5-1 and TRBJ1-6; 7 bases align to TRBD1. The CDR3 consists of 16 residues. CDR1 SGHRS and CDR2 YFSETQ come from the germline V gene. After removal of 2 bases from V and 5 bases from J, the junction contained 7 bases not matched to a gene. The CDR3 here is CASSFRGTGNNSPLHF. CDR3 bases: TGCGCCAGCAGCTTCAGGGGGACGGGGAATAATTCACCCCTCCACTTT. The full variable domain, in which reference TRBV5-1 and TRBJ1-6 provide the parts outside the CDR3, is KAGVTQTPRYLIKTRGQQVTLSCSPISGHRSVSWYQQTPGQGLQFLFEYFSETQRNKGNFPGRFSGRQFSNSRSEMNVSTLELGDSALYLCASSFRGTGNNSPLHFGNGTRLTVT.

The chain employs TRBV25-1 and TRBJ2-3; TRBD1 aligns across 11 bases. This CDR3 comprises 14 residues. Looked up from germline, CDR1 is MGHDK and CDR2 is SYGVNS. V was pared by 3 bases and J by 8 bases, with 4 bases of the junction left unmatched. The CDR3 reads CASSESGTGGTQYF. The CDR3, as DNA: TGTGCCAGCAGTGAGTCCGGGACAGGGGGTACGCAGTATTTT. The whole variable domain, filled in from reference TRBV25-1 and TRBJ2-3, reads EADIYQTPRYLVIGTGKKITLECSQTMGHDKMYWYQQDPGMELHLIHYSYGVNSTEKGDLSSESTVSRIRTEHFPLTLESARPSHTSQYLCASSESGTGGTQYFGPGTRLTVL.

This sequence joins TRBV19 and TRBJ1-5; D might be TRBD1 (6 bases). The germline CDR1 and CDR2 sequences are LNHDA and SQIVND (reference sequence). Trimming pared 5 bases from V and 0 bases from J, leaving 17 bases between. The CDR3 consists of 17 residues. The CDR3 spells CASSRGQRSTSNQPQHF. In DNA, the CDR3 is TGTGCCAGTAGTCGGGGACAAAGATCTACTAGCAATCAGCCCCAGCATTTT.

As DNA, the CDR3 is TGTGCCAGCAGCGACTCGACAGGGGCGGGGGGCTACACCTTC. Its translation: CASSDSTGAGGYTF. The genes are TRBV7-9 and TRBJ1-2; 8 bases line up with TRBD1. Unmatched junction bases numbered 10, after V lost 5 bases and J lost 8 bases. The CDR3 contains 14 residues. The germline V gene has CDR1 SEHNR and CDR2 FQNEAQ (reference sequence).

This clone has a single count. V is TRBV7-3 and J is TRBJ1-2, with TRBD1 matching 9 bases. CDR1 and CDR2 (germline): SGHTA, FQGTGA. V shed 5 bases and J 7 bases; nucleotides not matched to a gene: 8. The CDR3 consists of 14 residues. The CDR3 reads CASSPGQGYGGYTF. The CDR3 bases are TGTGCCAGCAGCCCGGGACAGGGTTATGGTGGCTACACCTTC. The variable domain in full, with the rest retrieved from reference TRBV7-3 and TRBJ1-2, is GAGVSQTPSNKVTEKGKYVELRCDPISGHTALYWYRQSLGQGPEFLIYFQGTGAADDSGLPNDRFFAVRPEGSVSTLKIQRTERGDSAVYLCASSPGQGYGGYTFGSGTRLTVV.

This chain links TRBV19 with TRBJ2-3; D possibly corresponds to TRBD2 (6 bases). This CDR3 is 17 amino acids long. CDR1 and CDR2 (germline): LNHDA, SQIVND (reference sequence). V lost 4 bases and J 2 bases, leaving 19 bases between the germline ends. The CDR3 sequence: CASSTLGLQLNTDTQYF. The CDR3 nucleotides are TGTGCCAGTAGTACCCTGGGACTCCAGCTCAACACAGATACGCAGTATTTT.

The gene calls are TRBV30 and TRBJ1-4, with TRBD1 matching over 8 bases. The germline V gene has CDR1 GTSNPN and CDR2 SVGIG (reference sequence). This CDR3 contains 16 residues. Trimming took 1 base from V and 8 from J; bases not matched to a gene: 12. CDR3 DNA: TGTGCCTGGAGTGGCGGAGACAGGGGTGGTCGGGAAAAACTGTTTTTT. Encoded protein: CAWSGGDRGGREKLFF.

The chain joins TRBV7-3 to TRBJ2-3; 9 bases align to TRBD2. Germline V gene data show CDR1 as SGHTA and CDR2 as FQGTGA. J was trimmed by 6 bases and V by 4 bases; bases with no gene match: 5. The CDR3 totals 14 residues. CDR3 in amino acids: CASSSSSGVDTQYF. CDR3 DNA: TGTGCCAGCAGCTCCTCTAGCGGGGTCGATACGCAGTATTTT.

CDR3 residues: CASSPTSGGANEQFF. CDR3 nucleotides: TGTGCCAGCTCACCGACTAGCGGGGGGGCTAATGAGCAGTTCTTC. The chain combines TRBV18 with TRBJ2-1; TRBD2 matches at 14 bases. After removal of 3 bases from V and 7 bases from J, the junction contained 2 bases not matched to a gene. Germline assignment: CDR1 KGHSH and CDR2 LQKENI. This CDR3 spans 15 amino acids.

The chain recombines TRBV19 with TRBJ2-7; 7 nucleotides line up with TRBD1. CDR1 and CDR2 (germline): LNHDA, SQIVND (reference sequence). The J segment lost 3 bases and the V segment lost 6 bases, leaving 8 bases of the junction unmatched. The CDR3 is made up of 14 amino acids. The CDR3 region has the DNA TGTGCCAGTAGACCCACCGGGACAGACTACGAGCAGTACTTC. Translating it yields CASRPTGTDYEQYF.

A single count supports this clone. The rearrangement links TRBV7-6 to TRBJ1-3, with a tentative D call TRBD1 (6 bases). Trimming stripped 8 bases from V and 4 bases from J, with 21 bases between. The CDR3 loop spans 16 amino acids. Germline-derived CDR1 and CDR2 are SGHVS and FNYEAQ. The CDR3 region is CASGPLQGTSGNTIYF. For the CDR3, the DNA is TGTGCCAGCGGCCCCTTACAGGGAACTAGCGGAAACACCATATATTTT. Supplemented by reference TRBV7-6 and TRBJ1-3, the full variable domain reads GAGVSQSPRYKVTKRGQDVALRCDPISGHVSLYWYRQALGQGPEFLTYFNYEAQQDKSGLPNDRFSAERPEGSISTLTIQRTEQRDSAMYRCASGPLQGTSGNTIYFGEGSWLTVV.

The chain couples TRBV10-3 to TRBJ2-1; a possible D gene is TRBD2 (5 bases). CDR1 ENHRY and CDR2 SYGVKD come from the germline V gene. V lost 7 bases to trimming and J lost 9 bases, with 13 bases between them. This CDR3 has 12 amino acids. The CDR3 bases are TGTGCCATCACCGGAGGAAATTCTGAGCAGTTCTTC. It translates to CAITGGNSEQFF.

V is TRBV11-2 and J is TRBJ1-2; tentative D call: TRBD1 (6 bases). With 1 base removed from V and 7 bases from J, the gap between germline ends came to 13 bases. The CDR3 totals 14 residues. Germline V CDR1 and CDR2: SGHAT, FQNNGV. The CDR3 DNA follows: TGTGCCAGCAGCTTAGGACAGGATCGTCGTGGCTACACCTTC. This translates into CASSLGQDRRGYTF.

The V gene is TRBV11-2, the J gene TRBJ1-5; TRBD1 might be the D (5 bases). Germline values: CDR1 SGHAT, CDR2 FQNNGV. Trimming shortened V by 5 bases and J by 0 bases, and 14 bases separated the two germline ends. The CDR3 is 16 residues long. The CDR3 reads CASSPTGTHSNQPQHF. The CDR3 coding sequence is TGTGCCAGCAGCCCAACCGGGACCCATAGCAATCAGCCCCAGCATTTT.

The sample holds one count of this clone. The chain carries TRBV10-2 and TRBJ1-1; D gene uncertain. Germline assignment: CDR1 WSHSY and CDR2 SAAADI. Trimming stripped 0 bases from V and 9 bases from J, with 11 bases between. The length of the CDR3 is 13 residues. The CDR3 nucleotides read TGCGCCAGCAGTGAGTCGGGTGGGAGGCAAGCTTTCTTT. This translates into CASSESGGRQAFF.

The chain has TRBV4-3 and TRBJ2-7; a weak D match, TRBD2 (6 bases). The V gene lost 4 bases and the J gene lost 0 bases, with 19 bases spanning the gap. Germline V CDR1 and CDR2: LGHNA, YSLEER. The CDR3 length is 17 residues. This CDR3 is CASSPSYRRGYSYEQYF. In nucleotides, the CDR3 is TGCGCCAGCAGCCCTTCTTACCGGCGGGGCTACTCCTACGAGCAGTACTTC.

The chain employs TRBV19 and TRBJ1-1; TRBD1 aligns across 7 bases. The CDR3 totals 14 residues. The V gene end was trimmed by 6 bases and the J gene end by 5 bases; junction bases not matched to a gene: 9. CDR1 LNHDA and CDR2 SQIVND come from the germline V gene (reference sequence). CDR3 bases: TGTGCCAGTAGGCGACAGGGAGGGGAGACTGAAGCTTTCTTT. Its translation is CASRRQGGETEAFF.

Written as DNA, the CDR3 is TGTGCCATCAGTGGCAGTGTGGACACTGAAGCTTTCTTT. Translating it yields CAISGSVDTEAFF. The rearrangement joins TRBV10-3 to TRBJ1-1; unclear D gene. The CDR3 length is 13 residues. From germline, CDR1 is ENHRY and CDR2 SYGVKD. Trimming took 4 bases from V and 3 from J, leaving 9 bases between them.

The CDR3: CASSLLSSYNSPLHF. CDR3 coding DNA: TGTGCCAGCAGCTTACTCAGCTCCTATAATTCACCCCTCCACTTT. V usage is TRBV7-9 and J usage is TRBJ1-6; no clear D gene. The V gene lost 2 bases and the J gene lost 0 bases, with 5 bases spanning the gap. CDR3 length: 15 residues. CDR1 is SEHNR and CDR2 is FQNEAQ in the germline V gene (reference sequence). Full variable domain (missing parts from reference TRBV7-9 and TRBJ1-6): DTGVSQNPRHKITKRGQNVTFRCDPISEHNRLYWYRQTLGQGPEFLTYFQNEAQLEKSRLLSDRFSAERPKGSFSTLEIQRTEQGDSAMYLCASSLLSSYNSPLHFGNGTRLTVT.